These 3 T cell receptor beta chains originate from one sample sequenced in a study of blood T cell repertoires in COVID-19. TCRdb's table, derived via immunoSEQ multiplex PCR, lists solely in-frame clones and lacks some. In the table there are around 300,000 clones, around 90% of which are singletons. Sequenced: PBMCs or T cells enriched from blood (not recorded which). These receptors all stem from a man aged 25 to 40 who had recovered from COVID-19.

The CDR3: CASSPDRDRGYNEQFF. Written as DNA, the CDR3 is TGTGCCAGCTCACCTGACCGGGACAGGGGCTACAATGAGCAGTTCTTC. V and J are TRBV18 and TRBJ2-1, with 10 nucleotides matching TRBD1. This CDR3 has 16 amino acids. Germline V gives CDR1 KGHSH, CDR2 LQKENI. Germline trimming cut 3 bases from V and 3 bases from J; bases unmatched to any gene: 5.

This sequence joins TRBV7-9 and TRBJ2-5; the D is unclear. This CDR3 region has 11 residues. V was clipped by 5 bases and J by 2 bases, with 3 bases between them. Germline loops: CDR1 SEHNR, CDR2 FQNEAQ (reference sequence). CDR3 sequence (DNA): TGTGCCAGCAGCCAACAAGAGACCCAGTACTTC. Translating it yields CASSQQETQYF. The full variable domain, in which reference TRBV7-9 and TRBJ2-5 provide the parts outside the CDR3, is DTGVSQNPRHKITKRGQNVTFRCDPISEHNRLYWYRQTLGQGPEFLTYFQNEAQLEKSRLLSDRFSAERPKGSFSTLEIQRTEQGDSAMYLCASSQQETQYFGPGTRLLVL.

The chain uses TRBV2 and TRBJ1-2; D is uncertain. Trimming stripped 3 bases from V and 4 bases from J, with 18 bases between. The CDR3 is made up of 16 amino acids. Germline-derived CDR1 and CDR2 are SNHLY and FYNNEI. CDR3 residues: CASSEVALDDVYGYTF. CDR3 DNA: TGTGCCAGCAGTGAGGTGGCTCTAGATGACGTCTATGGCTACACCTTC.